This TCR beta chain was identified in a study of T-cell reconstitution after alpha-beta-depleted transplantation in children. Study-wide results and caveats: The origin of high day-60 TCRbeta diversity in some patients lay in surviving recipient T cells and thymic progenitors. Reportedly, roughly two months post-transplant, alpha-beta T cells arose from several hundred expanded graft clones.

A library of TCRbeta sequences, prepared with unique molecular identifiers, was generated. Each CDR3 protein gets one entry after TCRdb re-called the PCR reads with MiXCR. This sample has about 350,000 distinct CDR3 sequences, with around 15% found just once. This clonotype was counted only a few times. Antigen unknown. This CDR3 is built from 15 residues. Germline V lookup: CDR1 MNHNS, CDR2 SASEGT. Trimming stripped 0 bases from V and 1 base from J, with 9 bases between. The rearrangement uses TRBV6-1 and TRBJ1-1, with D unresolved. Specimen: PBMCs, mostly from graft donor cells, collected 360 days after TCRalphabeta/CD19-depleted stem cell transplant. This receptor was taken from a male patient between 2 and 9 years old who had a stem cell transplant for acute lymphoblastic leukemia, so the T cells may come from the graft donor. CDR3 coding DNA: TGTGCCAGCAGTGAAGCGGGCTGGGCGAACACTGAAGCTTTCTTT. Its protein is CASSEAGWANTEAFF.